A single T cell receptor (beta chain) is shown here with its context. Unique molecular identifiers were incorporated into the prepared TCRbeta library. Via MiXCR, TCRdb re-called the PCR reads, giving one row per CDR3 protein. There are a few hundred thousand distinct CDR3 sequences in the sample; around 17% occur only once, and more than 2.5% lies in the top ten. The data are from a study of T-cell reconstitution after alpha-beta-depleted transplantation in children. The germline gives CDR1 SGHRS, CDR2 YFSETQ. This CDR3 has 16 residues. V trimming: 3 bases; J trimming: 5 bases; junction bases outside the gene matches: 13.

This material consisted of PBMCs from the stem cell graft donor, taken from the stem cell graft. This chain uses TRBV5-1 with TRBJ2-7, with TRBD2 identical over 8 bases. This receptor was taken from a human donor who donated a stem cell graft to a child with acute lymphoblastic leukemia. DNA for the CDR3: TGCGCCAGCAGCTCCGAGGGAGCGGGAGTAGGGAACGAGCAGTACTTC. Translating it yields CASSSEGAGVGNEQYF.